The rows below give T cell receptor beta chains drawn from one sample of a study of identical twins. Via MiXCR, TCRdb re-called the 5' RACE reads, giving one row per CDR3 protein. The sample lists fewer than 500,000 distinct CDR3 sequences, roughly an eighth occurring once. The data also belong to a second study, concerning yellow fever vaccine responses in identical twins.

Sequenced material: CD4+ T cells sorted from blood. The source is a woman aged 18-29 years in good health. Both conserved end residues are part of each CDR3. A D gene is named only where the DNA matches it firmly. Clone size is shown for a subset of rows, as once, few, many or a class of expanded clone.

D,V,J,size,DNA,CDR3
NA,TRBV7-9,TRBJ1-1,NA,TGTGCCAGCAGCTGGGACGGACTCACTGAAGCTTTCTTT,CASSWDGLTEAFF
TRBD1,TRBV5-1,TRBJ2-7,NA,TGCGCCAGCAGCTTGGGTGGACAGGGGATCAACGAGCAGTACTTC,CASSLGGQGINEQYF
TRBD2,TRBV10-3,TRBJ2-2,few,TGTGCCATCAGTGAAAAGCGGGAGACCGGGGAGCTGTTTTTT,CAISEKRETGELFF
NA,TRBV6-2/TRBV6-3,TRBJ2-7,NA,TGTGCCAGCAGTAGACAGGTCGGCTACGAGCAGTACTTC,CASSRQVGYEQYF
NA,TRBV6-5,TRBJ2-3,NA,TGTGCCAGCAGTTTCGTGGGGGCAGATACGCAGTATTTT,CASSFVGADTQYF
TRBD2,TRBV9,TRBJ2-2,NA,TGTGCCAGCAGCGTTACTAGCGGGGGGGCCGCCGGGGAGCTGTTTTTT,CASSVTSGGAAGELFF
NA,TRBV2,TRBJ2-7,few,TGTGCCAGCATCCCTGACAGGAGCATCACCTACGAGCAGTACTTC,CASIPDRSITYEQYF
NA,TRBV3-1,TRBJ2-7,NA,TGTGCCAGCAGCCCCGAGGAGGGACACAGAATCTACGAGCAGTACTTC,CASSPEEGHRIYEQYF
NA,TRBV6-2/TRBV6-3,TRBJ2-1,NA,TGTGCCAGCAGTAAGGACAGATACAATGAGCAGTTCTTC,CASSKDRYNEQFF
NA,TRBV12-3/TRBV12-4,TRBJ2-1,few,TGTGCCAGCAGCCCTTTGACGGTACATGAGCAGTTCTTC,CASSPLTVHEQFF
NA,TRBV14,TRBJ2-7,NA,TGTGCCAGCAGCCCCCAGCCGGGGCGGGACTTCTCCTACGAGCAGTACTTC,CASSPQPGRDFSYEQYF